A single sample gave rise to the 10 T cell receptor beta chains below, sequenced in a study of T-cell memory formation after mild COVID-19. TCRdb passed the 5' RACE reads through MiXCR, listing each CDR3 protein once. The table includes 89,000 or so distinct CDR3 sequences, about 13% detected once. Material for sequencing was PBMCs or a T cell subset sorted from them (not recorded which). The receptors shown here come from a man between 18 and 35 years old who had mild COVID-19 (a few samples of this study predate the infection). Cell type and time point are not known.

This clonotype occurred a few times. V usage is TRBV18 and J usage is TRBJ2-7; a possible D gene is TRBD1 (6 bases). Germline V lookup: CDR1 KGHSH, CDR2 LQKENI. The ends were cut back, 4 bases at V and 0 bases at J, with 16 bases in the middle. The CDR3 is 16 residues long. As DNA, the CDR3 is TGTGCCAGCTCACATCGGGAACAGGGAAGCTCCTACGAGCAGTACTTC. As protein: CASSHREQGSSYEQYF.

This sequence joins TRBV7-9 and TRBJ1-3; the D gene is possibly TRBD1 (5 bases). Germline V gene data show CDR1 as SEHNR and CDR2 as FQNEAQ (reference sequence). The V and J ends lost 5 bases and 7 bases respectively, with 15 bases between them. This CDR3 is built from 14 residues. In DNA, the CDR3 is TGTGCCAGCAGCCTAACCGCTTCAGGGAACACCATATATTTT. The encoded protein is CASSLTASGNTIYF. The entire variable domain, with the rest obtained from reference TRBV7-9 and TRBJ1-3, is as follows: DTGVSQNPRHKITKRGQNVTFRCDPISEHNRLYWYRQTLGQGPEFLTYFQNEAQLEKSRLLSDRFSAERPKGSFSTLEIQRTEQGDSAMYLCASSLTASGNTIYFGEGSWLTVV.

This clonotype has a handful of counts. CDR3 in DNA: TGTGCCATCAGTGAGTCGACTCGCCAGAGCTCCTACGAGCAGTACTTC. This sequence encodes CAISESTRQSSYEQYF. The genes are TRBV10-3 and TRBJ2-7; no firm D call. CDR3 length equals 16 residues. V was shortened by 0 bases and J by 0 bases, with 12 bases between the two germline ends. CDR1 and CDR2 from the germline V gene are ENHRY and SYGVKD.

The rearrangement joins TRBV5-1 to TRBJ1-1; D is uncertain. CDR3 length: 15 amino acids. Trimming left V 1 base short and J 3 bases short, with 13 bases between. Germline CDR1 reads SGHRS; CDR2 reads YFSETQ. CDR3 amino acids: CASSLFGFRDTEAFF. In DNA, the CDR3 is TGCGCCAGCAGCTTGTTTGGGTTTAGAGACACTGAAGCTTTCTTT.

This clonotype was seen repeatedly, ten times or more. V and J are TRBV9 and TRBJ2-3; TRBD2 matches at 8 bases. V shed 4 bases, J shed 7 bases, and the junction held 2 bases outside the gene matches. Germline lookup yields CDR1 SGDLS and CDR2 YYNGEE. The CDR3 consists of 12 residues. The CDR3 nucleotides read TGTGCCAGCAGCTCGGGAGGGAATACGCAGTATTTT. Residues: CASSSGGNTQYF.

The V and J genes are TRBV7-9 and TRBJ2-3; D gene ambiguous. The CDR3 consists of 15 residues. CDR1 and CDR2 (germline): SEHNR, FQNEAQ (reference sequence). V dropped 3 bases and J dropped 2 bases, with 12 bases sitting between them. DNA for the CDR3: TGTGCCAGCAGCTTGATGGGTGGAATCACAGATACGCAGTATTTT. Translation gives CASSLMGGITDTQYF.

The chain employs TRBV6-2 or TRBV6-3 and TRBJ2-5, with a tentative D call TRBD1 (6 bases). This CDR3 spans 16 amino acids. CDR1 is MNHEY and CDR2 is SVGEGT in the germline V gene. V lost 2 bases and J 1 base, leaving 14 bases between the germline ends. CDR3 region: CASSYPDRMGQETQYF. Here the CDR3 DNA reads TGTGCCAGCAGTTACCCCGACAGGATGGGCCAAGAGACCCAGTACTTC.

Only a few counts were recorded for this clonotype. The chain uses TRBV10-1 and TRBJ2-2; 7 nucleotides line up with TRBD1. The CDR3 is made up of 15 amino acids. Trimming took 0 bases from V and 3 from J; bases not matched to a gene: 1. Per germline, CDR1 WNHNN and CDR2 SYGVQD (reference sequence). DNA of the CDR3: TGCGCCAGCAGTGAGTCGGACAGGCACACCGGGGAGCTGTTTTTT. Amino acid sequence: CASSESDRHTGELFF.

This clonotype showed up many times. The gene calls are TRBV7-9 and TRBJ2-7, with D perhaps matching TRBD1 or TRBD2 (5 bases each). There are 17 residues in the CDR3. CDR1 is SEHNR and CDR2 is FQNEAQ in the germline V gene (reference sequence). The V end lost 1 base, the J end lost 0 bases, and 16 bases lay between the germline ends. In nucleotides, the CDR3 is TGTGCCAGCAGCTTAGGCTGGGGGACCCACCACTCCTACGAGCAGTACTTC. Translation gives CASSLGWGTHHSYEQYF.

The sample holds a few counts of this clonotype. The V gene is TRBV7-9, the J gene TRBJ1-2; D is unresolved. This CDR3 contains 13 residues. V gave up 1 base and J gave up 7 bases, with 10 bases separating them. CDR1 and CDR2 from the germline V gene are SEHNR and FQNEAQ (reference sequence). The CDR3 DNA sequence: TGTGCCAGCAGCTTAGAAGACAATCGTGGCTACACCTTC. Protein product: CASSLEDNRGYTF.